A selection of T cell receptor beta chains follows, all from one sample in a study of naive and memory T cell subsets. From the UMI-ligation and nested PCR reads, TCRdb called clonotypes with MiXCR, one entry per CDR3 protein. This table has about 85,000 distinct CDR3 sequences, about an eighth appearing once. The sample was central memory CD4+ T cells from blood. These TCRs come from a human donor in good health. Each CDR3 is given with its conserved first and last residue. Fields, in order: clone size, V gene, J gene, D gene, CDR3 protein, CDR3 DNA. D genes are given only for firm matches. Expanded clones get a size class; other rows say once, few or many, or leave the size out.

.,TRBV12-3/TRBV12-4,TRBJ2-7,TRBD2,CASTLGTSGAREQYF,TGTGCCAGCACCCTAGGGACTAGCGGGGCCCGCGAGCAGTACTTC
many,TRBV5-1,TRBJ2-1,.,CASSRDSYNEQFF,TGCGCCAGCAGCCGCGACTCGTACAATGAGCAGTTCTTC
many,TRBV5-4,TRBJ2-2,.,CASSFFGGPGELFF,TGTGCCAGCAGCTTTTTTGGAGGGCCCGGGGAGCTGTTTTTT
medium-sized,TRBV7-9,TRBJ2-6,TRBD2,CASSPISGRGSGANVLTF,TGTGCCAGCAGCCCTATTAGCGGGAGGGGCTCTGGGGCCAACGTCCTGACTTTC
few,TRBV9,TRBJ2-1,TRBD2,CASSVAASGARGEQFF,TGTGCCAGCAGCGTAGCGGCTAGCGGGGCTCGGGGTGAGCAGTTCTTC
few,TRBV29-1,TRBJ1-3,.,CSVVLHGGNTIYF,TGCAGCGTTGTGTTGCACGGAGGGAACACCATATATTTT
.,TRBV6-5,TRBJ1-1,.,CASISPWGQAFF,TGTGCCAGCATCTCCCCTTGGGGTCAAGCTTTCTTT
.,TRBV20-1,TRBJ1-3,.,CSLDRANSGNTIYF,TGCAGTTTAGACAGAGCAAACTCTGGAAACACCATATATTTT
many,TRBV20-1,TRBJ2-5,TRBD1,CSAKRSQGARTQYF,TGCAGTGCTAAGAGATCGCAGGGGGCCCGGACCCAGTACTTC
few,TRBV5-4,TRBJ2-1,TRBD1,CASSLVAGGHEQFF,TGTGCCAGCAGCTTGGTGGCAGGGGGCCATGAGCAGTTCTTC
few,TRBV20-1,TRBJ2-5,.,CSASGGGRETQYF,TGCAGTGCTAGTGGGGGGGGCCGGGAGACCCAGTACTTC
many,TRBV20-1,TRBJ2-1,TRBD2,CSASRYQSGGTYNEQFF,TGCAGTGCCTCGAGGTATCAGAGCGGGGGGACCTACAATGAGCAGTTCTTC
.,TRBV6-1,TRBJ2-5,.,CASSGRKRGGETQYF,TGTGCCAGCAGTGGTCGGAAGCGAGGTGGAGAGACCCAGTACTTC
few,TRBV7-6,TRBJ2-1,.,CASSLDAGAGYNEQFF,TGTGCCAGCAGCTTAGATGCCGGGGCGGGCTACAATGAGCAGTTCTTC
few,TRBV27,TRBJ2-1,.,CATRKNRDYNEQFF,TGTGCCACTCGCAAGAACAGGGATTACAATGAGCAGTTCTTC
many,TRBV19,TRBJ2-2,.,CASSMFGGLGTGELFF,TGTGCCAGTAGTATGTTTGGGGGGCTCGGCACCGGGGAGCTGTTTTTT
many,TRBV18,TRBJ2-7,.,CASSPKRGAYEQYF,TGTGCCAGCTCACCGAAGAGAGGGGCCTACGAGCAGTACTTC
.,TRBV28,TRBJ1-2,.,CATSMDSNYGYTF,TGTGCCACCTCAATGGACAGCAACTATGGCTACACCTTC
.,TRBV7-2,TRBJ2-7,.,CASSSQPAGEQYF,TGTGCCAGCAGCTCCCAACCCGCGGGGGAGCAGTACTTC
few,TRBV12-3/TRBV12-4,TRBJ2-5,TRBD2,CASRLSGEETQYF,TGTGCCAGCAGGCTAAGCGGGGAAGAGACCCAGTACTTC
many,TRBV6-6,TRBJ1-3,.,CASIVGQGFENTIYF,TGTGCCAGCATAGTCGGGCAGGGCTTTGAAAACACCATATATTTT
few,TRBV12-3/TRBV12-4,TRBJ1-2,.,CASSSGEAGYTF,TGTGCCAGCAGTTCAGGGGAGGCTGGCTACACCTTC
.,TRBV12-3/TRBV12-4,TRBJ1-4,TRBD1,CASSFATGGTNEKLFF,TGTGCCAGCAGTTTTGCGACAGGGGGGACTAATGAAAAACTGTTTTTT
few,TRBV5-1,TRBJ2-5,.,CASGPGAQETQYF,TGCGCCAGTGGTCCGGGGGCTCAAGAGACCCAGTACTTC
many,TRBV3-1,TRBJ2-2,TRBD2,CASSQTSGRHTGELFF,TGTGCCAGCAGCCAAACTAGCGGGAGGCACACCGGGGAGCTGTTTTTT
few,TRBV9,TRBJ1-5,.,CASSVGQSVDQPQHF,TGTGCCAGCAGCGTAGGACAGTCTGTCGATCAGCCCCAGCATTTT
.,TRBV30,TRBJ1-1,TRBD1,CAWDRGLSTTEAFF,TGTGCCTGGGACAGGGGGCTCTCGACGACTGAAGCTTTCTTT
.,TRBV12-3/TRBV12-4,TRBJ1-2,.,CASSPRTLYGYTF,TGTGCCAGCAGCCCAAGGACCTTATATGGCTACACCTTC
few,TRBV6-1,TRBJ2-1,TRBD2,CASQLAGGPLSYNEQFF,TGTGCCAGCCAACTAGCGGGAGGTCCCCTCTCCTACAATGAGCAGTTCTTC
.,TRBV14,TRBJ2-7,TRBD2,CASSRGLAGVGYEQYF,TGTGCCAGCAGTCGAGGACTAGCGGGAGTTGGGTACGAGCAGTACTTC
many,TRBV29-1,TRBJ2-1,TRBD2,CSVESSSGRDEQFF,TGCAGCGTTGAATCGTCTAGCGGGAGAGATGAGCAGTTCTTC
few,TRBV10-2,TRBJ1-2,.,CASSGNYGYTF,TGCGCCAGCAGTGGCAACTATGGCTACACCTTC
.,TRBV28,TRBJ1-1,TRBD1,CASRSPGGVKMNTEAFF,TGTGCCAGCAGGAGTCCAGGGGGCGTCAAGATGAACACTGAAGCTTTCTTT